These 13 T cell receptor beta chains share one sample of origin, sequenced in a study of cytomegalovirus exposure and HLA in healthy donors. The PCR contained 60 Vbeta and 13 Jbeta primers. Method: immunoSEQ multiplex PCR; TCRdb's copy keeps in-frame clones and lacks some. The data show around 93,000 clones, roughly four fifths seen once. Sequencing was done on a sample of PBMCs. Source of these receptors: a man aged 45-60 years in good health and CMV-seronegative.

The chain couples TRBV30 to TRBJ1-5; D is ambiguous. Germline values: CDR1 GTSNPN, CDR2 SVGIG (reference sequence). The CDR3 loop spans 14 amino acids. V was shortened by 2 bases and J by 2 bases, with 10 bases between the two germline ends. Here the CDR3 reads CAWSRGSGNQPQHF. CDR3 nucleotide sequence: TGTGCCTGGAGTAGAGGGAGCGGCAATCAGCCCCAGCATTTT.

Only one count was recorded for this clone. The V gene is TRBV6-5, the J gene TRBJ2-1; D ambiguous. This CDR3 region has 16 residues. V was cut by 4 bases and J by 0 bases, with 13 bases left in between. Germline V gene sequence: CDR1 MNHEY, CDR2 SVGAGI. The CDR3 nucleotides read TGTGCCAGCAGTTCCCACCCGGGTCGCTCCTACAATGAGCAGTTCTTC. Protein sequence: CASSSHPGRSYNEQFF.

In this sample, this clone turned up once. The chain joins TRBV14 to TRBJ1-1; 7 positions agree with TRBD1. The junction had 8 bases not matched to a gene; V was cut back by 4 bases and J by 0 bases. The CDR3 is 16 residues long. Germline V gene sequence: CDR1 SGHDN, CDR2 FVKESK. This CDR3 reads CASSPLPGTVNTEAFF. In DNA form, the CDR3 reads TGTGCCAGCAGCCCGCTTCCCGGGACAGTGAACACTGAAGCTTTCTTT.

V and J are TRBV6-1 and TRBJ2-5, with 7 bases aligning to TRBD1. Near its end, the DNA agrees better with TRBJ2-7, so the J call may be wrong. The germline CDR1 and CDR2 sequences are MNHNS and SASEGT. This CDR3 is built from 14 residues. The CDR3 here is CASSVGQAGYEQYF. The CDR3 coding sequence is TGTGCCAGCAGTGTCGGACAGGCTGGGTACGAGCAGTACTTC.

This chain uses TRBV10-3 with TRBJ2-7; 9 positions agree with TRBD2. CDR3 length: 14 amino acids. V dropped 2 bases and J dropped 2; count of bases not matched to a gene: 1. The germline gives CDR1 ENHRY, CDR2 SYGVKD. The CDR3 protein is CAISEAGGTYEQYF. As DNA, the CDR3 is TGTGCCATCAGTGAGGCGGGAGGGACCTACGAGCAGTACTTC.

The chain uses TRBV19 and TRBJ1-6; TRBD1 aligns across 8 bases. V lost 6 bases and J lost 10; bases outside the gene matches: 11. The CDR3 length is 15 residues. Germline CDR1 LNHDA, CDR2 SQIVND (reference sequence). The CDR3 DNA is TGTGCCAGTAGGCCCGGTGACAGGGGAAGATCACCCCTCCACTTT. It codes for CASRPGDRGRSPLHF.

This chain connects TRBV19 to TRBJ2-3, with D possibly TRBD1 on 5 matching bases. The CDR3 loop spans 13 amino acids. Germline V gene sequence: CDR1 LNHDA, CDR2 SQIVND (reference sequence). The V end was cut by 1 base, the J end by 9 bases, with 11 bases between. CDR3 sequence reads: CASSIVVRETQYF. For the CDR3, the DNA is TGTGCCAGTAGTATAGTCGTCAGGGAAACGCAGTATTTT.

The V gene is TRBV18, the J gene TRBJ1-2, with 12 bases identical to TRBD1. Germline-derived CDR1 and CDR2 are KGHSH and LQKENI. V lost 8 bases, J lost 8 bases, and 12 bases stayed unmatched. The CDR3 is 15 residues long. The CDR3 region is CASRAGTGGAGGYTF. DNA for the CDR3: TGTGCCAGCCGCGCAGGGACAGGGGGCGCTGGGGGCTACACCTTC.

The rearrangement uses TRBV4-1 and TRBJ2-1, with D perhaps matching TRBD2 (7 bases). V was pared by 0 bases and J by 10 bases, with 28 bases between. The CDR3 is made up of 19 amino acids. Germline values: CDR1 MGHRA, CDR2 YSYEKL. CDR3 protein: CASSQDGGAGALLRVEQFF. Written as DNA, the CDR3 is TGCGCCAGCAGCCAAGATGGGGGGGCGGGAGCCCTCCTAAGGGTGGAGCAGTTCTTC.

This chain connects TRBV29-1 to TRBJ2-1; tentative D call: TRBD2 (5 bases). This CDR3 is 16 amino acids long. V lost 7 bases, J lost 3 bases, and 22 bases lay in between. Germline V gives CDR1 SQVTM, CDR2 ANQGSEA. Here the CDR3 DNA reads TGCAGCGCGGCCCGGGGAGTCTCGAGCTTCTACAATGAGCAGTTCTTC. It codes for CSAARGVSSFYNEQFF.

CDR3 nucleotide sequence: TGTGCCAGCAGACCCGGGGGAAATGAATACGAGCAGTACTTC. This encodes CASRPGGNEYEQYF. The V gene is TRBV28, the J gene TRBJ2-7, with TRBD2 as a possible D gene (6 bases). The length of the CDR3 is 14 residues. The V gene lost 6 bases and the J gene lost 4 bases, with 16 bases spanning the gap. CDR1 and CDR2 from the germline V gene are MDHEN and SYDVKM.

This clone was recorded a few times. This chain uses TRBV4-1 with TRBJ2-1; 9 positions agree with TRBD2. The V and J ends lost 3 bases and 2 bases, in that order; junction bases with no gene match: 8. The CDR3 is 17 amino acids. CDR1 MGHRA and CDR2 YSYEKL come from the germline V gene. The CDR3 is CASSQKFGTSTYNEQFF. The CDR3 region has the DNA TGCGCCAGCAGCCAGAAGTTCGGGACTAGCACCTACAATGAGCAGTTCTTC.

V and J are TRBV19 and TRBJ2-5; the match to TRBD2 covers 13 bases. Judging by the DNA end, TRBJ2-7 fits better; the J call may be wrong. Germline CDR1 LNHDA, CDR2 SQIVND (reference sequence). The CDR3 has 14 amino acids. The CDR3: CASSGTSGTHEQYF. In DNA, the CDR3 is TGTGCCAGTTCAGGGACTAGCGGGACCCACGAGCAGTACTTC.